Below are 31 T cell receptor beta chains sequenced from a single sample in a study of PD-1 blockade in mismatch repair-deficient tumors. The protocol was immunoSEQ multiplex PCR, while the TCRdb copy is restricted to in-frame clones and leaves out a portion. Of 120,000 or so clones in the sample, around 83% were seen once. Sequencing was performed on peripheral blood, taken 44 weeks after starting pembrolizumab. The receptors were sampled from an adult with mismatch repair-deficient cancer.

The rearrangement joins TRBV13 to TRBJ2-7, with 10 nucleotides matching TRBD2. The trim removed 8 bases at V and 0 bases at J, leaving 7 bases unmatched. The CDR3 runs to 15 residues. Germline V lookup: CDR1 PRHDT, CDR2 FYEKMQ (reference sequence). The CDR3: CASSSRTSGSYEQYF. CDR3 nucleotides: TGTGCCAGCTCGTCCCGGACTAGCGGCTCCTACGAGCAGTACTTC.

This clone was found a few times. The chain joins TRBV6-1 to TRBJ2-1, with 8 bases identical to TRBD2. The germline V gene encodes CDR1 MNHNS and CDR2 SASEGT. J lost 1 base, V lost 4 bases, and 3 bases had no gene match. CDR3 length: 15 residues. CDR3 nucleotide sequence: TGTGCCAGCAGTGCCGGGGGGGGGTCCTACAATGAGCAGTTCTTC. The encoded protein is CASSAGGGSYNEQFF.

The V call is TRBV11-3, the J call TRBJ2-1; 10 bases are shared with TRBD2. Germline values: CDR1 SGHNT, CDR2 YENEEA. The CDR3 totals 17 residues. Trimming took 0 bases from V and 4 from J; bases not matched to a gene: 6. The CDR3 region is CASSLDGGLAVYNEQFF. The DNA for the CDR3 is TGTGCCAGCAGCTTAGATGGCGGACTAGCGGTTTACAATGAGCAGTTCTTC.

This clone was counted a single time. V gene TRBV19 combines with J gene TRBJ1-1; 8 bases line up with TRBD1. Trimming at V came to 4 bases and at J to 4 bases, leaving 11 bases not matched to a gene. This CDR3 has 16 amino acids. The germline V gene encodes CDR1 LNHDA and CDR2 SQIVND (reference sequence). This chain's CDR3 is CASSTNSRGLSTEAFF. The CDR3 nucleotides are TGTGCCAGTAGTACAAATAGCAGGGGGCTTAGCACTGAAGCTTTCTTT.

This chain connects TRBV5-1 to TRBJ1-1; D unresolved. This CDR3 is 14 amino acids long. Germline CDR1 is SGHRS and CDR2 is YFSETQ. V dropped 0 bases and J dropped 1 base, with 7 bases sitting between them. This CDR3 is CASSLALGNTEAFF. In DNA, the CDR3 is TGCGCCAGCAGCTTGGCGCTAGGGAACACTGAAGCTTTCTTT.

The CDR3 region has the DNA TGTGCCAGCAGTGAAAACAGGGTTTGGTATGGCTACACCTTC. Residues: CASSENRVWYGYTF. This chain links TRBV6-1 with TRBJ1-2, with a weak D call TRBD1 (6 bases). The CDR3 consists of 14 residues. Trimming took 2 bases from V and 5 from J, leaving 12 bases between them. Germline assignment: CDR1 MNHNS and CDR2 SASEGT.

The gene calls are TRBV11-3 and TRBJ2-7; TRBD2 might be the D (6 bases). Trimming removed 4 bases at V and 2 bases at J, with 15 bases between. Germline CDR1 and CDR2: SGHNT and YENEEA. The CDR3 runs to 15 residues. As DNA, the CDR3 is TGTGCCAGCAGCTCTGCTAGCGATAAGACCTACGAGCAGTACTTC. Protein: CASSSASDKTYEQYF.

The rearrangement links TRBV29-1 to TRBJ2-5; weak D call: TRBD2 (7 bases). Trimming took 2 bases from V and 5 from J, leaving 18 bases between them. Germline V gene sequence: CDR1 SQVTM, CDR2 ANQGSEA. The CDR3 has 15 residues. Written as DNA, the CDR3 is TGCAGCGTTGAACAGGGGAGGGGGGAATGGGAGACCCAGTACTTC. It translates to CSVEQGRGEWETQYF.

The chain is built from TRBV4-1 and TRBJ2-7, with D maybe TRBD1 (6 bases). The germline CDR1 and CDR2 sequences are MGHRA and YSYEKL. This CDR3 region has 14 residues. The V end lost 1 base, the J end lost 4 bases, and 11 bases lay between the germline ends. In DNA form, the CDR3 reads TGCGCCAGCAGCCAAGGGACAGCCGCTTACGAGCAGTACTTC. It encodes CASSQGTAAYEQYF.

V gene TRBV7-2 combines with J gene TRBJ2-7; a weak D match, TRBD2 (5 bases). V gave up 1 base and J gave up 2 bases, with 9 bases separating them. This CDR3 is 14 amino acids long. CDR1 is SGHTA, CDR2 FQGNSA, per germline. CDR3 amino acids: CASSLVAGAYEQYF. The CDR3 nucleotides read TGTGCCAGCAGCTTAGTGGCCGGGGCCTACGAGCAGTACTTC.

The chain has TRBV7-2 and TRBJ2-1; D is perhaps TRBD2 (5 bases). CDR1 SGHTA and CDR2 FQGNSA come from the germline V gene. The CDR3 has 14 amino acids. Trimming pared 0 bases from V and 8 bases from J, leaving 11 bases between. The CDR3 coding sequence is TGTGCCAGCAGCTTAGCCGGGAATATTGATGAGCAGTTCTTC. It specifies CASSLAGNIDEQFF.

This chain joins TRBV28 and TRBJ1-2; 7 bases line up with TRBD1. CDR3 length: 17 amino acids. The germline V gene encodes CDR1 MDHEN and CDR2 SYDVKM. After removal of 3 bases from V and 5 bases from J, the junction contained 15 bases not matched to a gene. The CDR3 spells CASSFPGQEGDLYGYTF. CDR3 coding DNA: TGTGCCAGCAGTTTTCCCGGACAGGAGGGGGACCTGTATGGCTACACCTTC.

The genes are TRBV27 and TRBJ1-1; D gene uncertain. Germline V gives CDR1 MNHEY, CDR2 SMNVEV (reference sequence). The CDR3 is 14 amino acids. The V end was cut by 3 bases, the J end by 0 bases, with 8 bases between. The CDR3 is CASSLSTVNTEAFF. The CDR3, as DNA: TGTGCCAGCAGTTTGTCAACAGTGAACACTGAAGCTTTCTTT.

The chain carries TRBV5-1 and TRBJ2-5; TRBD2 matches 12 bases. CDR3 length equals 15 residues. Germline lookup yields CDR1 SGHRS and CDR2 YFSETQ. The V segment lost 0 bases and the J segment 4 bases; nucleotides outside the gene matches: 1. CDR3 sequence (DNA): TGCGCCAGCAGCTTGGGACTAGCGGGAGTAGAGACCCAGTACTTC. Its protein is CASSLGLAGVETQYF.

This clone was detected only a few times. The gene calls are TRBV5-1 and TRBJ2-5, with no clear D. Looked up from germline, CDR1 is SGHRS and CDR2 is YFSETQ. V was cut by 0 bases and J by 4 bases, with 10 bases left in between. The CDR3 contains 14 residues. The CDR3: CASSLVPGRETQYF. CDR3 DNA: TGCGCCAGCAGCTTGGTGCCAGGACGAGAGACCCAGTACTTC.

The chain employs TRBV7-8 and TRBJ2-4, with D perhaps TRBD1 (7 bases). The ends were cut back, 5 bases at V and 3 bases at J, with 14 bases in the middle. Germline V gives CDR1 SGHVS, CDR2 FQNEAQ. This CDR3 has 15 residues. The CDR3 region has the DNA TGTGCCAGCAGCACCCCAGGGGGAGGCAAAAACATTCAGTACTTC. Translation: CASSTPGGGKNIQYF.

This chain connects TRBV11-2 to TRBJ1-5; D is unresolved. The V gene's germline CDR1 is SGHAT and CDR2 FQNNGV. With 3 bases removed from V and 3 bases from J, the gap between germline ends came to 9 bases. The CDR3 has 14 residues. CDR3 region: CASSFAGLNQPQHF. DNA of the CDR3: TGTGCCAGCAGCTTTGCAGGCCTCAATCAGCCCCAGCATTTT.

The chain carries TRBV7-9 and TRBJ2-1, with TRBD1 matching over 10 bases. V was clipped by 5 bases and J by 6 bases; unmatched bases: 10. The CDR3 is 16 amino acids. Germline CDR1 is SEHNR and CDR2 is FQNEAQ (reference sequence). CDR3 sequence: CASSPAPGQGINEQFF. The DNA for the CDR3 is TGTGCCAGCAGCCCGGCCCCGGGACAGGGGATCAATGAGCAGTTCTTC.

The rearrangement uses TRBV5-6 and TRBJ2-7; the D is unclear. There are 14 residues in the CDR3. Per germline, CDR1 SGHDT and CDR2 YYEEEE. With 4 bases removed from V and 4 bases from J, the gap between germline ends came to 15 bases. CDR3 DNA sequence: TGTGCCAGCAGCGGGTTCTCGAACAGTTACGAGCAGTACTTC. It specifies CASSGFSNSYEQYF.

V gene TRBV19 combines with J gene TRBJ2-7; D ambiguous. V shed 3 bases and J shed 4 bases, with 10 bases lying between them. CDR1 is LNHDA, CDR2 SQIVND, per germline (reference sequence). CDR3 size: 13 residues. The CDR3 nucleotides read TGTGCCAGTAGTATCGGCAGGACGTACGAGCAGTACTTC. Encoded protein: CASSIGRTYEQYF. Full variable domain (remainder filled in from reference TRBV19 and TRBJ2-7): DGGITQSPKYLFRKEGQNVTLSCEQNLNHDAMYWYRQDPGQGLRLIYYSQIVNDFQKGDIAEGYSVSREKKESFPLTVTSAQKNPTAFYLCASSIGRTYEQYFGPGTRLTVT.

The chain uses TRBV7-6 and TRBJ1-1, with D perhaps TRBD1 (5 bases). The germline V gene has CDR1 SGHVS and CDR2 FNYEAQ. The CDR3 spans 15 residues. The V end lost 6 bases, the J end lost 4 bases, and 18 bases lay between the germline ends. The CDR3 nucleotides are TGTGCCAGCAGGTCGGGACCCATTCCAGGCACTGAAGCTTTCTTT. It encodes CASRSGPIPGTEAFF.

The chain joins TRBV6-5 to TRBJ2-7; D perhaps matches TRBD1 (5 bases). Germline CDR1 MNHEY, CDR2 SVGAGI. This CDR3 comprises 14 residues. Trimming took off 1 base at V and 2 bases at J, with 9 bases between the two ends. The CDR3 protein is CASSYYRGAYEQYF. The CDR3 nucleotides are TGTGCCAGCAGTTACTATAGGGGCGCCTACGAGCAGTACTTC.

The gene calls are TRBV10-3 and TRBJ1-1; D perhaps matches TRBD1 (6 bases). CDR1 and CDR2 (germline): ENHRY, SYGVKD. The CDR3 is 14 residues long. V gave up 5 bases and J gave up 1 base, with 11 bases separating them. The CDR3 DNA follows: TGTGCCATCAGTCCCGACAGGACGAACACTGAAGCTTTCTTT. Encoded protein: CAISPDRTNTEAFF.

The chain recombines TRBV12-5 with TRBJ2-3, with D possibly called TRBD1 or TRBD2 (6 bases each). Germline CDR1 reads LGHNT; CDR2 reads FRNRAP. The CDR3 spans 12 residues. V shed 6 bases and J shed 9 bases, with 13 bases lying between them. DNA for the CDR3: TGTGCTAGTGGCTATACAGGGAGGACGCAGTATTTT. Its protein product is CASGYTGRTQYF. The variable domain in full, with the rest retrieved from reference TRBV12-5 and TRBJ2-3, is DARVTQTPRHKVTEMGQEVTMRCQPILGHNTVFWYRQTMMQGLELLAYFRNRAPLDDSGMPKDRFSAEMPDATLATLKIQPSEPRDSAVYFCASGYTGRTQYFGPGTRLTVL.

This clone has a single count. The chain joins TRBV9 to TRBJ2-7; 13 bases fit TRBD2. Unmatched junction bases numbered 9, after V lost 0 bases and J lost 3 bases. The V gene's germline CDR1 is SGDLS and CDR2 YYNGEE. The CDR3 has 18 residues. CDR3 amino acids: CASSVAPDRTSGSYEQYF. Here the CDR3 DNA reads TGTGCCAGCAGCGTAGCCCCAGATCGGACTAGCGGGAGCTACGAGCAGTACTTC.

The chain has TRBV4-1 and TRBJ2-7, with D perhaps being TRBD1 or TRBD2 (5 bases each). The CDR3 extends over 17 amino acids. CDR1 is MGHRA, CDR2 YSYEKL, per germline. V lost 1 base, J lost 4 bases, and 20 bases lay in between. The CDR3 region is CASSQVALDLGGYEQYF. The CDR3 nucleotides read TGCGCCAGCAGCCAAGTTGCCCTGGATCTTGGGGGTTACGAGCAGTACTTC.

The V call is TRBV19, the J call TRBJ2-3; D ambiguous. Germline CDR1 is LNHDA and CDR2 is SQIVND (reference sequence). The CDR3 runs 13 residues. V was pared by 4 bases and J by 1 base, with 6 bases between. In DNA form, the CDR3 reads TGTGCCAGTAGTAAGCCGGGCACAGATACGCAGTATTTT. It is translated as CASSKPGTDTQYF.

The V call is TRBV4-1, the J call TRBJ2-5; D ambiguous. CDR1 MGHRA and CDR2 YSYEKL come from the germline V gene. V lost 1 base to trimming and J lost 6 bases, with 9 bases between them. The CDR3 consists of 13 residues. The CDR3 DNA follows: TGCGCCAGCAGCCAAGGAGAAGCTCAGACCCAGTACTTC. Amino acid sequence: CASSQGEAQTQYF.

As DNA, the CDR3 is TGCAGCGTTCGCGACAGGTCGTCTAGCGGCTACGAGCAGTACTTC. This gives the protein CSVRDRSSSGYEQYF. This sequence joins TRBV29-1 and TRBJ2-7; tentative D call: TRBD2 (7 bases). V lost 5 bases to trimming and J lost 3 bases, with 20 bases between them. Germline-derived CDR1 and CDR2 are SQVTM and ANQGSEA. The CDR3 sequence is 15 residues long.

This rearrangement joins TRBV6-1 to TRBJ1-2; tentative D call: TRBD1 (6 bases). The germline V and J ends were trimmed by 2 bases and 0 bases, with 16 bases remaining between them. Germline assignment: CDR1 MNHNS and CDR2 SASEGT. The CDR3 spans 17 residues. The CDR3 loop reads CASSELVWDKANYGYTF. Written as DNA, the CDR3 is TGTGCCAGCAGTGAACTGGTTTGGGACAAAGCTAACTATGGCTACACCTTC.

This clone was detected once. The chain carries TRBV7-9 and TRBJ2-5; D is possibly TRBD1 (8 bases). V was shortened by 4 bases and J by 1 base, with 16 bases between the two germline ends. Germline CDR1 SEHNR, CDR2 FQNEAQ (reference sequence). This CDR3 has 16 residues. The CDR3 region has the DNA TGTGCCAGCAGCTCCAAACAGGGGGGGGGCCAAGAGACCCAGTACTTC. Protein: CASSSKQGGGQETQYF.